This TCR beta chain came from a study of shared clonotypes between healthy human individuals. Splitting of each subset's genomic DNA was done evenly across several immunoSEQ plates. Clones were read by immunoSEQ multiplex PCR, and TCRdb kept only the in-frame ones, dropping some. Altogether approximately 2.4 million clones are present, approximately 94% being singletons, with the ten largest covering 0.1% to 0.15%. Between the trimmed V and J ends, which lost 3 bases and 0 bases, there was a span of 8 bases. This CDR3 is built from 14 residues. Germline CDR1 SGHRS, CDR2 YFSETQ. General study points: Few donors restricted represented genetic and exposure-history diversity.

Comments on this clone: What it binds is unknown. Other DNA sequences in this specimen translate into the identical CDR3.

The receptor was derived from a man in his late teens or twenties in good health. Material: naive CD4+ T cells sorted from blood. Sample subset: CD45RA+ positively selected. The V gene is TRBV5-1, the J gene TRBJ2-3, with unresolved D. CDR3 amino acids: CASSSSTSTDTQYF. For the CDR3, the DNA is TGCGCCAGCAGCTCTTCGACAAGCACAGATACGCAGTATTTT. Variable domain in full (rest from reference TRBV5-1 and TRBJ2-3): KAGVTQTPRYLIKTRGQQVTLSCSPISGHRSVSWYQQTPGQGLQFLFEYFSETQRNKGNFPGRFSGRQFSNSRSEMNVSTLELGDSALYLCASSSSTSTDTQYFGPGTRLTVL.